This TCR beta chain was found in a study of blood T cell repertoires in COVID-19. Study details: Collection of acute and convalescent COVID-19 samples took place in the United States, Italy and Spain.

Germline CDR1 MNHEY, CDR2 SVGEGT. CDR3 length: 14 residues. The V gene lost 5 bases and the J gene lost 6 bases, with 13 bases spanning the gap. This clone has just one count. Original handling: Amplification of reference gene primers provided the estimated nucleated cell counts. This table comes from immunoSEQ multiplex PCR, and its TCRdb copy is limited to in-frame clones, with some not included. That table is the source of V, J and clone size, and D and trimming were worked out from the DNA. This table has 250,000 or so clones, just under 85% appearing once. The gene calls are TRBV6-2 or TRBV6-3 and TRBJ2-2; D possibly corresponds to TRBD1 (6 bases). The sequence was collected from a woman aged 80 or over with acute or convalescent COVID-19. The sample taken for sequencing was peripheral blood. The CDR3 DNA reads as TGTGCCAGCAGTCTTACAGGGTCGGCCGGGGAGCTGTTTTTT. Protein product: CASSLTGSAGELFF.